Sequencing of this T cell receptor (beta chain) was carried out in a study of blood T cells in healthy people across ages (dated by TCRdb to the mid-2010s). The study in broad terms: In model experiments, roughly one uniquely barcoded TCR beta cDNA molecule per two T cells was captured by template switching. Age-related changes in TCR beta repertoire diversity were measured in the study by deep sequencing normalized with unique cDNA molecular identifiers. Donors were grouped into four age groups: young (average 16 years), middle-aged (about 40), aged (about 59) and long-lived (just over 80). To avoid experimental bias, donors of different ages were distributed randomly across sequencing lanes. The study analyzed two additional independent replicas of 1 million unique cDNA reads from the same blood draw for two donors, one aged 18 to 29 and one aged 80 or older. What the research found in general, with its limitations: A strong correlation was found between observed TCR beta diversity and the percentage of naive T cells measured by flow cytometry. Observed TCR beta diversity per million T cells fell roughly linearly with age, and a significant reduction was already apparent by age approximately 40. Because donor CMV infection status was unknown, age-related changes in expanded clonotypes were potentially confounded. Estimates of total diversity from one million sequenced T cells were regarded as lower bounds and underestimates. The long-lived group showed more naive CD4+ T cells, fewer expanded clones and increased TCR diversity than the aged group, suggesting age selection. Since profiling was done on bulk unsorted PBMCs, naive and antigen-experienced compartments could not be conclusively compared.

From the germline V gene (reference sequence), CDR1 is DFQATT and CDR2 is SNEGSKA. From cysteine to phenylalanine, the CDR3 is 15 amino acids long. Just the 45-base CDR3 DNA is kept, in frame starting at base 1. Of note for this clonotype: Its antigen has not been determined. A read error may account for a junction end that differs from germline.

The roughly 39 donors, aged about 6 to 95 years, were systemically healthy Caucasian individuals from Russia. Each donor gave ten milliliters of peripheral blood, collected into EDTA-treated Vacutainer tubes. Ficoll-Paque density-gradient centrifugation was used to isolate PBMCs, with at least 6 million per sample. Total RNA was extracted from PBMCs with Trizol reagent, with at least 5 micrograms obtained per sample. Naive CD45RAhigh/CD27high T cell percentages were measured by flow cytometry on a PBMC aliquot from every donor. Receptor amplification or capture employed 5' RACE. A second roughly 6 to 12 cycle PCR used a sample-barcoded 5' primer and a J-beta primer mix. A unique molecular identifier was introduced onto each TCR beta cDNA molecule by a template-switch 5' adaptor carrying 12 random nucleotides. Each sample yielded at least 3 million CDR3-containing paired-end reads. The Mint cDNA synthesis kit, primed by a TRBC-specific oligonucleotide, was used to synthesize first-strand cDNA from all RNA. Following uracil-DNA glycosylase treatment, all cDNA underwent a first 18-cycle PCR with the universal primers M1SS and BC2_uni_R. The paper's data handling went like this. Each sample was normalized by randomly selecting 1 million high-quality reads, each carrying a distinct molecular identifier. Reads sharing molecular identifiers were discarded rather than binned into consensus sequences. MiTCR, run with a Q25 quality threshold and the strictest error-elimination algorithm, handled CDR3 identification, clonotype clustering and error correction. A nonparametric unseen species model with Euler transformation was used to estimate lower-bound total TCR beta diversity. TCRdb passed the public sequencing reads through fastp at Q25 and MiXCR, retaining productive beta sequences. Under each unique CDR3 protein, matching rows form one entry showing the most common genes and DNA. The authors' filters were not applied to this entry. Recorded for this sample are around 1,800,000 distinct CDR3 sequences; about 39% of them occurred a single time. The ten most abundant clones make up 23% of the sample.

This TCR derives from a human donor in good health. The chain couples TRBV20-1 to TRBJ2-3; 8 of the junction bases match TRBD1. The sample comprised blood. The CDR3 corresponds to CSAVTGGFELDRQYF. The nucleotide sequence reads as follows: TGCAGTGCCGTTACAGGGGGTTTTGAATTAGATAGGCAGTATTTT.